The clone carrying this T cell receptor beta chain was recorded once. The germline gene is not matched at one end of the junction; a read error may be the cause. Flow cytometry had shown expanded CD8+CD57+ cells in the patients chosen for sequencing. No therapy was given to patients before blood sampling. This entry comes from a study of CD8+CD57+ T cells in acquired aplastic anemia. Profiling that covered TCR beta VDJ and CDR3 relied on genomic DNA as its template. A single record per CDR3 protein comes from TCRdb applying MiXCR to the reads. The table shows roughly 250,000 distinct CDR3 sequences, with approximately 79% occurring only once. Germline V gene sequence: CDR1 SGHRS, CDR2 YFSETQ. The CDR3 has 13 residues.

This sequence originates from a human donor with aplastic anemia. The chain combines TRBV5-1 with TRBJ2-1; unclear D gene. Sequenced: sorted CD4+, CD8+, or CD8+CD57+ T cells (not recorded which) from PBMCs. The CDR3 region has the DNA TGTGCCAGCAGCTTGGTAGGGTCTGAAAAGCAGTTCTTC. Translated, it gives CASSLVGSEKQFF. The variable domain in full, with the rest retrieved from reference TRBV5-1 and TRBJ2-1, is KAGVTQTPRYLIKTRGQQVTLSCSPISGHRSVSWYQQTPGQGLQFLFEYFSETQRNKGNFPGRFSGRQFSNSRSEMNVSTLELGDSALYLCASSLVGSEKQFFGPGTRLTVL.